The entry below describes one T cell receptor beta chain. The sample is drawn from a study of technical replicates of blood from several donors. Germline V gene sequence: CDR1 MNHEY, CDR2 SVGAGI. The CDR3 contains 13 residues. Trimming took 0 bases from V and 10 from J; bases not matched to a gene: 2. Generated by immunoSEQ multiplex PCR, the TCRdb table keeps only in-frame clones and is missing some. Here the sample spans 67,000 or so clones, roughly 89% being singletons. This sequence originates from a human donor in good health. Sequenced sample: T cells isolated from PBMCs. The chain has TRBV6-5 and TRBJ1-4; TRBD1 aligns across 7 bases. This CDR3 is CASSYSGQRKLFF. The CDR3 DNA is TGTGCCAGCAGTTACTCGGGACAGAGAAAACTGTTTTTT.